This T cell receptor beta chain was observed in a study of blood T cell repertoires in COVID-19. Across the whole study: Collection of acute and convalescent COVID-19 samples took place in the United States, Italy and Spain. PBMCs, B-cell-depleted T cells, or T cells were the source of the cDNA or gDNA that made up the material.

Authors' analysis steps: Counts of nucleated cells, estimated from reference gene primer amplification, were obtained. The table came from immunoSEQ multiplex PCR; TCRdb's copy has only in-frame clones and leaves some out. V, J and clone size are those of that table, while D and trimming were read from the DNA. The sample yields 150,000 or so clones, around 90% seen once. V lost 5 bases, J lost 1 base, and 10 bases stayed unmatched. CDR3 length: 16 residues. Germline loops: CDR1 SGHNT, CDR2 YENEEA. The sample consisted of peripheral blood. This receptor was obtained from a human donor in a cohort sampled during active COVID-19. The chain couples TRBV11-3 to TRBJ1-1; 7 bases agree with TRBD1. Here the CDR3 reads CASSQGGQAGNTEAFF. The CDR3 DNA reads TGTGCCAGCAGCCAAGGAGGACAGGCCGGGAACACTGAAGCTTTCTTT.